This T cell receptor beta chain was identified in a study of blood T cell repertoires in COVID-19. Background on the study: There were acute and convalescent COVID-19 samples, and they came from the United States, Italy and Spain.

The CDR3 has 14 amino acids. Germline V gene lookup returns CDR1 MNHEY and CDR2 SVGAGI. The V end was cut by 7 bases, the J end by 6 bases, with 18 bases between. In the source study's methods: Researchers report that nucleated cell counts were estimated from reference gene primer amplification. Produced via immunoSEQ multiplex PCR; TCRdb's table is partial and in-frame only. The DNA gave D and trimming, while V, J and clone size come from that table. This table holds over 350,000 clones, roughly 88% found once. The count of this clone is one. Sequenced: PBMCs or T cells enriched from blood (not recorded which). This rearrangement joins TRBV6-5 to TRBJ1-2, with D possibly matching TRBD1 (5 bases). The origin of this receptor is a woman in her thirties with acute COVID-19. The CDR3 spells CASTGGGALDGYTF. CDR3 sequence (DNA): TGTGCCAGCACCGGGGGAGGGGCCCTGGATGGCTACACCTTC.